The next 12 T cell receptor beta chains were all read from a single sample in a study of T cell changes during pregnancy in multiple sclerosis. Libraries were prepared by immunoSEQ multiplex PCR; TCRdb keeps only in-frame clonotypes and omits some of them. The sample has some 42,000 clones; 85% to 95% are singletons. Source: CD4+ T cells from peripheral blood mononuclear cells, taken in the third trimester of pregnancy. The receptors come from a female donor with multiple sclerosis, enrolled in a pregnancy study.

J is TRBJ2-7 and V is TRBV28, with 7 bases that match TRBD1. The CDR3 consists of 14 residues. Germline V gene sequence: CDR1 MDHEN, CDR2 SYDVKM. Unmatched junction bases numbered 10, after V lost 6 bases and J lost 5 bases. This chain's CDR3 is CASSRGQWSDEQYF. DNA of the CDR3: TGTGCCAGCAGCCGGGGACAGTGGTCGGACGAGCAGTACTTC.

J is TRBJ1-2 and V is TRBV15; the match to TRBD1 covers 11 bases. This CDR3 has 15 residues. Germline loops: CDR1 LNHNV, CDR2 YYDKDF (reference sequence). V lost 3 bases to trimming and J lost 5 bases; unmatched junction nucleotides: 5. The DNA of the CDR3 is TGTGCCACCAGCAGTGGGACAGGGGGGACGTATGGCTACACCTTC. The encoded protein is CATSSGTGGTYGYTF.

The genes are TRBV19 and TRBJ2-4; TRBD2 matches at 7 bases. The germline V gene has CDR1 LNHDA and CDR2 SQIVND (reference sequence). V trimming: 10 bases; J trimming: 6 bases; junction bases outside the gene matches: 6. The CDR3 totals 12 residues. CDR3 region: CATRPGGNIQYF. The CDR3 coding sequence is TGTGCCACCCGCCCGGGGGGAAACATTCAGTACTTC.

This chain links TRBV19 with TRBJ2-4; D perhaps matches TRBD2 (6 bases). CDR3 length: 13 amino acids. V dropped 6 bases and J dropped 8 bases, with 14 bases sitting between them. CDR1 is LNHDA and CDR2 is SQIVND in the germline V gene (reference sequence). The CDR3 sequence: CASSGGSTDIQYF. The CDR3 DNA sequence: TGTGCCAGTAGCGGGGGTTCGACGGACATTCAGTACTTC.

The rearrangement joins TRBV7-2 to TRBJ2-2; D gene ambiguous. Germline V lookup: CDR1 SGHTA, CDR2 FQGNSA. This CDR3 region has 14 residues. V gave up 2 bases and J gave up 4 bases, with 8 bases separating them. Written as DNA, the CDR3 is TGTGCCAGCAGCTTAAGGCGGAGCACCGGGGAGCTGTTTTTT. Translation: CASSLRRSTGELFF.

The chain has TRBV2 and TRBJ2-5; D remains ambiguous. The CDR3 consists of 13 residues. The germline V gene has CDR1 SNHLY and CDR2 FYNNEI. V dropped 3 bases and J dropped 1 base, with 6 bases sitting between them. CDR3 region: CASSDQAQETQYF. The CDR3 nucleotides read TGTGCCAGCAGTGACCAGGCCCAAGAGACCCAGTACTTC.

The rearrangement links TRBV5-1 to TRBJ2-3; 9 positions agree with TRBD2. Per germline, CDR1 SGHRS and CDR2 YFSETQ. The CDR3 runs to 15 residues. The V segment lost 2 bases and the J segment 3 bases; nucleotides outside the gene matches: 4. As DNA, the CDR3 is TGCGCCAGCAGCTTCGGCGGGGGGGCTACAGATACGCAGTATTTT. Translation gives CASSFGGGATDTQYF.

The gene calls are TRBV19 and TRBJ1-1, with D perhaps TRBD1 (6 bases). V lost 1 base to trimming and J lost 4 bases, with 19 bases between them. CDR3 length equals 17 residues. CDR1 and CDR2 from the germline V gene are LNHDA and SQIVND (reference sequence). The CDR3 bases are TGTGCCAGTAGTATAGTCAGGGGAGTTTCGTCGAGCACTGAAGCTTTCTTT. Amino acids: CASSIVRGVSSSTEAFF. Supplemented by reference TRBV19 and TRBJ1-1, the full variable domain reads DGGITQSPKYLFRKEGQNVTLSCEQNLNHDAMYWYRQDPGQGLRLIYYSQIVNDFQKGDIAEGYSVSREKKESFPLTVTSAQKNPTAFYLCASSIVRGVSSSTEAFFGQGTRLTVV.

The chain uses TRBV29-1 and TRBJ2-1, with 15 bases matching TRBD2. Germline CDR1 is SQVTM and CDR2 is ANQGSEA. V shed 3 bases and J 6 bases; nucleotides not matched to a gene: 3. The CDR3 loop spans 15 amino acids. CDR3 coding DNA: TGCAGCGTTGAGGGACTAGCGGGAGGTCTCAATGAGCAGTTCTTC. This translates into CSVEGLAGGLNEQFF.

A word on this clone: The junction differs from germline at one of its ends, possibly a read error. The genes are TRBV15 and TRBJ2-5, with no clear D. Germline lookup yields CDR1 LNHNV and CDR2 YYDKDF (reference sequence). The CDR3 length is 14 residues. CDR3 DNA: TGTGCCACCAGCGGAGAGGCTTGGGCGGAGACCCAGTACTTC. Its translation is CATSGEAWAETQYF.

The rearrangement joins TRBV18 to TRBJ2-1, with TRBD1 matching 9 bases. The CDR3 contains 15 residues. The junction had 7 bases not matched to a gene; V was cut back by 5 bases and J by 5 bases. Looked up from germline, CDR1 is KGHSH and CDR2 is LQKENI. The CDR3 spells CASSATGGSDNEQFF. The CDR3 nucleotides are TGTGCCAGCTCAGCGACAGGGGGGAGCGACAATGAGCAGTTCTTC. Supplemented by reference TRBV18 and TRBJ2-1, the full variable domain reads NAGVMQNPRHLVRRRGQEARLRCSPMKGHSHVYWYRQLPEEGLKFMVYLQKENIIDESGMPKERFSAEFPKEGPSILRIQQVVRGDSAAYFCASSATGGSDNEQFFGPGTRLTVL.

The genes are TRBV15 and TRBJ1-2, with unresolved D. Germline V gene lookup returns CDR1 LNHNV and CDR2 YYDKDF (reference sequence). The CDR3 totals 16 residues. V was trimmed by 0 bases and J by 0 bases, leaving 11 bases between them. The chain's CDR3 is CATSRDPGLANYGYTF. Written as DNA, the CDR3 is TGTGCCACCAGCAGAGATCCAGGACTAGCTAACTATGGCTACACCTTC.